A single sample gave rise to the 9 T cell receptor beta chains below, sequenced in a study of blood T cell repertoires in COVID-19. Some clones are missing from TCRdb's copy, which holds only in-frame ones; the method was immunoSEQ multiplex PCR. The sample includes 120,000 or so clones, 90% of them seen just once. Sequences were obtained from peripheral blood. These receptors came from a man in his forties or fifties with active COVID-19.

In this sample, this clone turned up once. The chain combines TRBV19 with TRBJ2-2, with D hard to call. This CDR3 has 14 residues. V was pared by 7 bases and J by 4 bases, with 13 bases between. The V gene's germline CDR1 is LNHDA and CDR2 SQIVND (reference sequence). The CDR3 DNA is TGTGCCAGTACGAAGCTCTCGGGCACCGGGGAGCTGTTTTTT. Translated, it gives CASTKLSGTGELFF.

The J gene is TRBJ1-5, the V gene TRBV4-1; TRBD1 aligns across 9 bases. CDR3 length: 17 amino acids. J lost 1 base, V lost 3 bases, and 7 bases had no gene match. CDR1 is MGHRA and CDR2 is YSYEKL in the germline V gene. The CDR3 protein is CASSQGPGTGSNQPQHF. In DNA form, the CDR3 reads TGCGCCAGCAGCCAGGGTCCCGGGACAGGGAGCAATCAGCCCCAGCATTTT.

The rearrangement links TRBV18 to TRBJ2-1, with 8 nucleotides matching TRBD1. J was trimmed by 9 bases and V by 2 bases; bases with no gene match: 9. The CDR3 covers 15 residues. CDR1 is KGHSH and CDR2 is LQKENI in the germline V gene. CDR3: CASSPRDRSVGEQFF. The DNA of the CDR3 is TGTGCCAGCTCACCAAGGGACAGGTCCGTCGGTGAGCAGTTCTTC.

The rearrangement uses TRBV29-1 and TRBJ1-1; D is unclear. V was clipped by 7 bases and J by 1 base, with 7 bases between them. CDR1 is SQVTM, CDR2 ANQGSEA, per germline. The CDR3 covers 11 residues. As DNA, the CDR3 is TGCAGCGCCAGACAGAACACTGAAGCTTTCTTT. This gives the protein CSARQNTEAFF.

This clone was recorded once. V gene TRBV28 combines with J gene TRBJ2-3; no reliable D call. There are 11 residues in the CDR3. Germline CDR1 MDHEN, CDR2 SYDVKM. V dropped 3 bases and J dropped 5 bases, with 3 bases sitting between them. The CDR3 is CASSFRDTQYF. DNA for the CDR3: TGTGCCAGCAGTTTTAGAGATACGCAGTATTTT.

CDR3 DNA: TGTGCCAGCAGCGTAGCTGGGACAGGGAGCTATGGCTACACCTTC. Amino acid sequence: CASSVAGTGSYGYTF. The chain links TRBV9 to TRBJ1-2; 9 bases align to TRBD1. This CDR3 is built from 15 residues. Trimming at V came to 0 bases and at J to 4 bases, leaving 4 bases not matched to a gene. Germline V gene lookup returns CDR1 SGDLS and CDR2 YYNGEE.

This chain joins TRBV9 and TRBJ1-2, with D possibly TRBD1 on 5 matching bases. V was trimmed by 0 bases and J by 5 bases, leaving 14 bases between them. CDR1 and CDR2 (germline): SGDLS, YYNGEE. This CDR3 spans 15 amino acids. CDR3 sequence: CASSVGWGGGYGYTF. Written as DNA, the CDR3 is TGTGCCAGCAGCGTAGGTTGGGGGGGTGGATATGGCTACACCTTC.

This chain joins TRBV12-5 and TRBJ2-1, with TRBD2 as a possible D gene (6 bases). With 0 bases removed from V and 3 bases from J, the gap between germline ends came to 12 bases. Germline V gene data show CDR1 as LGHNT and CDR2 as FRNRAP. CDR3 length equals 16 residues. CDR3 DNA: TGTGCTAGTGGTTTGGTACGGGCGGACTACTACAATGAGCAGTTCTTC. Its translation: CASGLVRADYYNEQFF.

This clone has ten or more counts. The chain combines TRBV27 with TRBJ1-4, with D possibly matching TRBD1 (5 bases). V shed 3 bases and J shed 0 bases, with 8 bases lying between them. Germline V gene data show CDR1 as MNHEY and CDR2 as SMNVEV (reference sequence). The CDR3 is made up of 15 amino acids. CDR3 in DNA: TGTGCCAGCAGTTTTGCGGGGGCAACTAATGAAAAACTGTTTTTT. Translated: CASSFAGATNEKLFF.